Described below is a single TCR beta chain sequence and its context. The antigen is undetermined. The data were obtained in a study of monozygotic twins with inflammatory bowel disease. Points from the study as a whole: Twin pairs that were concordant did not differ from discordant pairs in repertoire similarity, possibly from limited power.

The length of the CDR3 is 13 residues. Germline V gene lookup returns CDR1 LGHNA and CDR2 YNFKEQ. Following a re-call of the 5' RACE reads, TCRdb has one entry per CDR3 protein and lacks DNA. Reported are some 330,000 distinct CDR3 sequences; the ten largest clones contain 5.6%. This TCR came from a human donor with ulcerative colitis or Crohn's disease, or a healthy co-twin of an affected twin (not recorded which). V usage is TRBV4-2 and J usage is TRBJ2-1; without DNA, the TCRdb call of TRBD2 cannot be checked. Sequenced sample: blood. The CDR3 is CASSGDYNNEQFF.